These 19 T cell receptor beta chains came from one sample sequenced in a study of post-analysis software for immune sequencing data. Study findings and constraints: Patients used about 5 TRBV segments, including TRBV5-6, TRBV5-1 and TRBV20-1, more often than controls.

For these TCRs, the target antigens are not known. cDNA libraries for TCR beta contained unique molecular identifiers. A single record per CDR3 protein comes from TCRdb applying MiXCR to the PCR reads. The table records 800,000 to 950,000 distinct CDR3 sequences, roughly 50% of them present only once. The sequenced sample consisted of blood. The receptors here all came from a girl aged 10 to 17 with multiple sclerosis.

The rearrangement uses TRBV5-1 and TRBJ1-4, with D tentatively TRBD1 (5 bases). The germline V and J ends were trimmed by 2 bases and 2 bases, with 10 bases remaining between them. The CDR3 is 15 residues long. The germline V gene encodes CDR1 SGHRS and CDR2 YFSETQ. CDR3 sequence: CASSFDPGTNEKLFF. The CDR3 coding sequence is TGCGCCAGCAGCTTTGACCCAGGGACTAATGAAAAACTGTTTTTT. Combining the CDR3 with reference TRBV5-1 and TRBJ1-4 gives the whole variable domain KAGVTQTPRYLIKTRGQQVTLSCSPISGHRSVSWYQQTPGQGLQFLFEYFSETQRNKGNFPGRFSGRQFSNSRSEMNVSTLELGDSALYLCASSFDPGTNEKLFFGSGTQLSVL.

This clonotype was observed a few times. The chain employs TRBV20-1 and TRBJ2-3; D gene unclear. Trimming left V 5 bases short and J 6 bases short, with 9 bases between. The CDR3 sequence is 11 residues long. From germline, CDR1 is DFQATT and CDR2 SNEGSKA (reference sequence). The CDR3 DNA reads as TGCAGTGCTCTACTCGCGGATACGCAGTATTTT. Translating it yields CSALLADTQYF.

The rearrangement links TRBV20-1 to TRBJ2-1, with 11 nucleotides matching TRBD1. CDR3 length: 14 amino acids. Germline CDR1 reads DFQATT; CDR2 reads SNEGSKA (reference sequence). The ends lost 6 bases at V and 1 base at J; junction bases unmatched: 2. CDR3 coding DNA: TGCAGTGCGGACAGGGGGCTATCCTACAATGAGCAGTTCTTC. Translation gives CSADRGLSYNEQFF.

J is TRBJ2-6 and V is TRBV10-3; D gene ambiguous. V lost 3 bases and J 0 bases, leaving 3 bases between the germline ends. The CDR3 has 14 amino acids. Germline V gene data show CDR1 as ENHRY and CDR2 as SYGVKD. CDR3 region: CAISDLSGANVLTF. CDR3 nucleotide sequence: TGTGCCATCAGTGACCTCTCTGGGGCCAACGTCCTGACTTTC.

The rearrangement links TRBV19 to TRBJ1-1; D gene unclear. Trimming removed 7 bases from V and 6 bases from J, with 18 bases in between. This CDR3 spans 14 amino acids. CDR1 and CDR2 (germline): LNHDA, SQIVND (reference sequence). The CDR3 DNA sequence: TGTGCCAGTACCAAGAAGACGGTGAAGTCTGAAGCTTTCTTT. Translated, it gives CASTKKTVKSEAFF. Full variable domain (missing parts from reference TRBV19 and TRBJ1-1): DGGITQSPKYLFRKEGQNVTLSCEQNLNHDAMYWYRQDPGQGLRLIYYSQIVNDFQKGDIAEGYSVSREKKESFPLTVTSAQKNPTAFYLCASTKKTVKSEAFFGQGTRLTVV.

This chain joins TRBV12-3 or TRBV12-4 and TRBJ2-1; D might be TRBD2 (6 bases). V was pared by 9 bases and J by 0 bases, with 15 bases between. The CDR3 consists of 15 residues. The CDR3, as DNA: TGTGCCAGTAGCGCGGGGATAAGCTCCTACAATGAGCAGTTCTTC. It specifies CASSAGISSYNEQFF.

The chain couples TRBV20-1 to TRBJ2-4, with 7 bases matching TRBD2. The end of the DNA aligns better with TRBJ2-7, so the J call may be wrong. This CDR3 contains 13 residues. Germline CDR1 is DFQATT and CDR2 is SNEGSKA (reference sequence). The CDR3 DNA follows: TGCAGTGCTAGCTGGACTAGTTACTACGAGCAGTACTTC. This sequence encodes CSASWTSYYEQYF.

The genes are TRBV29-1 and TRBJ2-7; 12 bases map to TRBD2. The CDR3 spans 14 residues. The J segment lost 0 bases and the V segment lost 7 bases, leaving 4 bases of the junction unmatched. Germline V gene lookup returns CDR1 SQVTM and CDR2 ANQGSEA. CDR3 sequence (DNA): TGCAGCGCAGAGACTAGCGGGAGCTCCTACGAGCAGTACTTC. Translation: CSAETSGSSYEQYF.

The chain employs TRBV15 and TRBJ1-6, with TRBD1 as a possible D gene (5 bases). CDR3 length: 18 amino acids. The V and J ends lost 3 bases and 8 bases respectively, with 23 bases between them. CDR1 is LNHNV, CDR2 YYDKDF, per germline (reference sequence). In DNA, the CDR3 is TGTGCCACCAGCAGGAAAACCGGGACGCTACTCGGACATTCACCCCTCCACTTT. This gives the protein CATSRKTGTLLGHSPLHF.

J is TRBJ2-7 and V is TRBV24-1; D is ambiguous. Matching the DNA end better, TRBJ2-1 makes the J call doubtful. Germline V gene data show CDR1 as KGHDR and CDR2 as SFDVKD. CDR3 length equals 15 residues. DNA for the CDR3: TGTGCCACCAGTGATGGCCCTCTAAGGAGCAATGAGCAGTTCTTC. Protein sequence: CATSDGPLRSNEQFF.

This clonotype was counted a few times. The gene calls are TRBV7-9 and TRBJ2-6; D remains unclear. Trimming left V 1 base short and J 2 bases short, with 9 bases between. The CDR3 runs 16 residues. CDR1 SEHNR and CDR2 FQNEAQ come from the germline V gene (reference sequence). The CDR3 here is CASSLGSGAGANVLTF. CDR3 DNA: TGTGCCAGCAGCTTAGGTTCTGGGGCTGGGGCCAACGTCCTGACTTTC.

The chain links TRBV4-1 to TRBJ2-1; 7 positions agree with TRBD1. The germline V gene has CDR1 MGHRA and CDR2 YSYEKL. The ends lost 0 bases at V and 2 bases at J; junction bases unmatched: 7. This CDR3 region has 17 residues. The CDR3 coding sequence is TGCGCCAGCAGCCAAGATCCGCCTGGGACAGCCTACAATGAGCAGTTCTTC. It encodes CASSQDPPGTAYNEQFF.

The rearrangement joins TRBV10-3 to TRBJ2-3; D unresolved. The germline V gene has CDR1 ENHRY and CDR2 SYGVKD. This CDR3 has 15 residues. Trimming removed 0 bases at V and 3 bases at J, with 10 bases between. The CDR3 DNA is TGTGCCATCAGTGAGTCGCTAAGGGATACAGATACGCAGTATTTT. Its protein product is CAISESLRDTDTQYF.

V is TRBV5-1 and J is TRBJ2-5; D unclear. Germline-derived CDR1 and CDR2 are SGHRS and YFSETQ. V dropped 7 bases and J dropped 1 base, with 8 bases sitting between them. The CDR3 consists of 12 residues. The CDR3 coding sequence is TGCGCCAGCCACACACTCCAAGAGACCCAGTACTTC. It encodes CASHTLQETQYF.

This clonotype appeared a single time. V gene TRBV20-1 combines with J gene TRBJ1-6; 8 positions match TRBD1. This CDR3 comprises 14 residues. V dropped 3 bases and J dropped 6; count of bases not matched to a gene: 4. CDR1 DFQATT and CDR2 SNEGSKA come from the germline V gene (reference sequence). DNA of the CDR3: TGCAGTGCTAGCGGACAGGGTCGTAATTCACCCCTCCACTTT. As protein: CSASGQGRNSPLHF.

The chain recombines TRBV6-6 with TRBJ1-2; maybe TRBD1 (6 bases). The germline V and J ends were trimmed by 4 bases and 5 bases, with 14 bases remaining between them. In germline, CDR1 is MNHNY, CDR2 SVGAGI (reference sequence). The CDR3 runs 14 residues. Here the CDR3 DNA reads TGTGCCAGCAGTTCCTCCACAGGGACGTATGGCTACACCTTC. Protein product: CASSSSTGTYGYTF.

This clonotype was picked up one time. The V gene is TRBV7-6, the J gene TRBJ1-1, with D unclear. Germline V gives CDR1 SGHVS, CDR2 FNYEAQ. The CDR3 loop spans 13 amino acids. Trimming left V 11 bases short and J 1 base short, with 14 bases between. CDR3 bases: TGTGCCGGCAAGGTCACCCCGAACACTGAAGCTTTCTTT. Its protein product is CAGKVTPNTEAFF.

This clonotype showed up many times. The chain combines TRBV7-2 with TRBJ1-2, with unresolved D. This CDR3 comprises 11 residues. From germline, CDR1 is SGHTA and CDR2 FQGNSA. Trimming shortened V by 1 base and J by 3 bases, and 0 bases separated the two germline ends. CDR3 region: CASSLDYGYTF. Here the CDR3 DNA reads TGTGCCAGCAGCTTAGACTATGGCTACACCTTC.

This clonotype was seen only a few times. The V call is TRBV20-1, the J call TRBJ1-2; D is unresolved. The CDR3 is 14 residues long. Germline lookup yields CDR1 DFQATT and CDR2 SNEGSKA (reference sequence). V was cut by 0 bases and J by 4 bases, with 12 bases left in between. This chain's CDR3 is CSARDHRQTYGYTF. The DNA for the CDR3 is TGCAGTGCTAGAGATCATCGGCAGACCTATGGCTACACCTTC.